This T cell receptor (beta chain) was identified during a study of T cells in Graves' hyperthyroidism and ophthalmopathy. Study results and limitations: Model output signaled ophthalmopathy a median roughly 6.5 months ahead of onset.

The CDR3 regions of TCR beta were amplified from RNA transcripts. The study used the HTBI primer set for a first-round RT-PCR of the TCR CDR3. TCRdb analysed the multiplex PCR reads with MiXCR anew, one entry per CDR3 protein. The sample gives 500,000 or so distinct CDR3 sequences, 15% to 20% of which show up once; approximately 15% is in the top ten. Losses at the gene ends were 5 bases for V and 0 bases for J; bases not matched to a gene: 4. This CDR3 spans 16 amino acids. Germline V CDR1 and CDR2: MNHEY, SMNVEV (reference sequence). In its sample, this clonotype was seen many times. Its antigen is as yet unknown.

The chain uses TRBV27 and TRBJ2-5; 12 bases agree with TRBD2. The specimen sequenced was blood. The receptor's source is a woman in her late teens or twenties with Graves' ophthalmopathy. CDR3 protein: CASSPGLAGYQETQYF. For the CDR3, the DNA is TGTGCCAGCAGTCCCGGACTAGCGGGGTACCAAGAGACCCAGTACTTC.